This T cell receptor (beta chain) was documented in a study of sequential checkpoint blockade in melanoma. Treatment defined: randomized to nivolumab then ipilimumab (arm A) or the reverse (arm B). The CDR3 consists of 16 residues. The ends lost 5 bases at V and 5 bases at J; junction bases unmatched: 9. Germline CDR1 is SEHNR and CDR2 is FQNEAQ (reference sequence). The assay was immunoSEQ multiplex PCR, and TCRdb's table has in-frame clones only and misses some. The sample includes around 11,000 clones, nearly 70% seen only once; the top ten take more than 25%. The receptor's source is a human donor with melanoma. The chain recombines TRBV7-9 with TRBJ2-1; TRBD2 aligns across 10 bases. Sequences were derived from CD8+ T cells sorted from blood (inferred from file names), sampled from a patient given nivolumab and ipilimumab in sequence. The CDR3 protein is CASSLRLAGGDNEQFF. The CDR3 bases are TGTGCCAGCAGCCTCCGCTTAGCGGGAGGCGACAATGAGCAGTTCTTC.